A single sample is the source of the 27 T cell receptor beta chains below, sequenced in a study of control samples from healthy donors and cancer patients. Sequencing used immunoSEQ multiplex PCR; TCRdb keeps in-frame clones, though not all of them. Seen here are approximately 170,000 clones, 80% to 95% observed once, and the top ten hold 0.68%. Sequenced input: blood. These TCRs come from a woman aged 30 to 39 in good health.

This clone was picked up one time. The chain links TRBV6-6 to TRBJ1-5; 9 bases agree with TRBD1. This CDR3 comprises 13 residues. The germline V gene encodes CDR1 MNHNY and CDR2 SVGAGI (reference sequence). V was clipped by 7 bases and J by 7 bases; unmatched bases: 5. CDR3 loop: CASNRGLDQPQHF. For the CDR3, the DNA is TGTGCCAGCAACAGGGGGCTTGACCAGCCCCAGCATTTT.

The chain carries TRBV6-2 or TRBV6-3 and TRBJ2-3; D is uncertain. The CDR3 is 14 amino acids. Trimming stripped 2 bases from V and 2 bases from J, with 8 bases between. Germline V lookup: CDR1 MNHEY, CDR2 SVGEGT. This chain's CDR3 is CASSYPLTTDTQYF. The DNA of the CDR3 is TGTGCCAGCAGTTACCCACTTACCACAGATACGCAGTATTTT.

This clone has just one count. CDR3 nucleotide sequence: TGTGCCAGCAGCCCAACCCTTGCAACTAATGAAAAACTGTTTTTT. Amino acid sequence: CASSPTLATNEKLFF. This sequence joins TRBV7-9 and TRBJ1-4, with D uncertain. The CDR3 runs to 15 residues. The V and J ends lost 5 bases and 0 bases respectively, with 10 bases between them. CDR1 is SEHNR and CDR2 is FQNEAQ in the germline V gene (reference sequence).

The chain employs TRBV6-5 and TRBJ1-1; possible D gene TRBD1, 6 bases. The germline V gene has CDR1 MNHEY and CDR2 SVGAGI. The CDR3 spans 12 residues. Deletions cut 8 bases from V and 2 bases from J, with 9 bases between. The CDR3 bases are TGTGCCAGCGGGGGGCGAAACACTGAAGCTTTCTTT. Residues: CASGGRNTEAFF.

In DNA form, the CDR3 reads TGTGCCAGCAGTGACCTGACAGGGGACCCCAATGAGCAGTTCTTC. Translated: CASSDLTGDPNEQFF. The J gene is TRBJ2-1, the V gene TRBV25-1, with TRBD1 matching over 8 bases. This CDR3 region has 15 residues. Trimming at V came to 3 bases and at J to 6 bases, leaving 7 bases not matched to a gene. Germline lookup yields CDR1 MGHDK and CDR2 SYGVNS.

This clone has a single count. The chain links TRBV6-5 to TRBJ1-1; 7 positions match TRBD1. V lost 8 bases, J lost 6 bases, and 12 bases stayed unmatched. The CDR3 has 14 residues. In germline, CDR1 is MNHEY, CDR2 SVGAGI. CDR3 residues: CASLRQGGGSEAFF. The CDR3, as DNA: TGTGCCAGCCTACGCCAGGGGGGTGGGTCTGAAGCTTTCTTT.

V usage is TRBV28 and J usage is TRBJ1-1, with 12 bases identical to TRBD1. With V trimmed by 3 bases and J by 5 bases, 4 bases remained unmatched. Germline CDR1 and CDR2: MDHEN and SYDVKM. There are 15 residues in the CDR3. CDR3 DNA sequence: TGTGCCAGCAGTTTGGGGGGACAGGGGGCGACTGAAGCTTTCTTT. The encoded protein is CASSLGGQGATEAFF. The full variable domain, rest sourced from reference TRBV28 and TRBJ1-1, is DVKVTQSSRYLVKRTGEKVFLECVQDMDHENMFWYRQDPGLGLRLIYFSYDVKMKEKGDIPEGYSVSREKKERFSLILESASTNQTSMYLCASSLGGQGATEAFFGQGTRLTVV.

CDR3 amino acids: CSARPYEQYF. CDR3 nucleotide sequence: TGCAGTGCTAGGCCCTACGAGCAGTACTTC. The gene calls are TRBV20-1 and TRBJ2-7; no firm D call. Trimming removed 3 bases from V and 2 bases from J, with 2 bases in between. The CDR3 spans 10 residues. Germline values: CDR1 DFQATT, CDR2 SNEGSKA (reference sequence).

The genes are TRBV7-9 and TRBJ2-3; D gene ambiguous. The CDR3 has 12 amino acids. V dropped 1 base and J dropped 6 bases, with 5 bases sitting between them. Germline V gives CDR1 SEHNR, CDR2 FQNEAQ (reference sequence). CDR3 nucleotides: TGTGCCAGCAGCTTAGGAAGGGATACGCAGTATTTT. Protein product: CASSLGRDTQYF.

In DNA form, the CDR3 reads TGCGCCAGCAGCTTGGCCTTGAGCACAGATACGCAGTATTTT. This gives the protein CASSLALSTDTQYF. The chain couples TRBV5-1 to TRBJ2-3; D unclear. Deletions cut 0 bases from V and 0 bases from J, with 5 bases between. CDR3 length equals 14 residues. Germline CDR1 reads SGHRS; CDR2 reads YFSETQ.

The chain carries TRBV10-3 and TRBJ1-5; a possible D gene is TRBD1 (5 bases). This CDR3 has 13 residues. The germline gives CDR1 ENHRY, CDR2 SYGVKD. V lost 6 bases, J lost 3 bases, and 9 bases lay in between. CDR3 DNA sequence: TGTGCCATCAGGGCAGGGTACAATCAGCCCCAGCATTTT. Its translation is CAIRAGYNQPQHF.

The V and J genes are TRBV6-6 and TRBJ2-3, with 8 bases identical to TRBD2. Per the germline V gene, CDR1 is MNHNY and CDR2 is SVGAGI (reference sequence). CDR3 length equals 17 residues. The V gene end was trimmed by 5 bases and the J gene end by 0 bases; junction bases not matched to a gene: 10. CDR3 bases: TGTGCCAGCAGTCGGAGGGGAGGCGGGGGGAGCACAGATACGCAGTATTTT. Residues: CASSRRGGGGSTDTQYF.

CDR3 coding DNA: TGTGCCACAGGACTTTCACAAGAGACCCAGTACTTC. Translated: CATGLSQETQYF. The rearrangement uses TRBV5-4 and TRBJ2-5; D might be TRBD2 (5 bases). Trimming left V 9 bases short and J 2 bases short, with 11 bases between. Germline assignment: CDR1 SGHNT and CDR2 YYREEE (reference sequence). The CDR3 runs to 12 residues. Together with reference TRBV5-4 and TRBJ2-5, the CDR3 gives the full variable domain: ETGVTQSPTHLIKTRGQQVTLRCSSQSGHNTVSWYQQALGQGPQFIFQYYREEENGRGNFPPRFSGLQFPNYSSELNVNALELDDSALYLCATGLSQETQYFGPGTRLLVL.

The chain is built from TRBV6-1 and TRBJ1-2; D is ambiguous. Germline V gene sequence: CDR1 MNHNS, CDR2 SASEGT. The CDR3 sequence is 14 residues long. With 0 bases removed from V and 1 base from J, the gap between germline ends came to 6 bases. The CDR3 region has the DNA TGTGCCAGCAGTGAAGCGATTAGTAACTATGGCTACACCTTC. Its protein is CASSEAISNYGYTF.

Only a few counts were recorded for this clone. This chain links TRBV5-1 with TRBJ1-4; D gene ambiguous. V was shortened by 0 bases and J by 4 bases, with 10 bases between the two germline ends. The CDR3 has 15 amino acids. From germline, CDR1 is SGHRS and CDR2 YFSETQ. This CDR3 reads CASSLGQMVNEKLFF. In nucleotides, the CDR3 is TGCGCCAGCAGCTTGGGGCAAATGGTTAATGAAAAACTGTTTTTT.

About this clone: The junction departs from the called germline gene at one end, perhaps through a read error. The chain is built from TRBV18 and TRBJ2-7; 7 nucleotides align to TRBD2. This CDR3 is 12 amino acids long. The germline CDR1 and CDR2 sequences are KGHSH and LQKENI. CDR3 DNA sequence: TGTGCCAGCTCACCACCGGGAGGGGTGGTGAACTTC. This codes for CASSPPGGVVNF. Supplemented by reference TRBV18 and TRBJ2-7, the full variable domain reads NAGVMQNPRHLVRRRGQEARLRCSPMKGHSHVYWYRQLPEEGLKFMVYLQKENIIDESGMPKERFSAEFPKEGPSILRIQQVVRGDSAAYFCASSPPGGVVNFGPGTRLTVT.

This clone has just a few counts. The chain carries TRBV25-1 and TRBJ2-3, with TRBD1 matching over 10 bases. This CDR3 region has 17 residues. Per germline, CDR1 MGHDK and CDR2 SYGVNS. Losses at the gene ends were 5 bases for V and 4 bases for J; bases not matched to a gene: 12. The CDR3 coding sequence is TGTGCCAGCAGTTCTAGCCGGGACAGGGGACCACCAGATACGCAGTATTTT. Encoded protein: CASSSSRDRGPPDTQYF.

In this sample, this clone turned up a few times. The chain links TRBV10-1 to TRBJ2-3; D remains ambiguous. The length of the CDR3 is 11 residues. Deletions cut 11 bases from V and 1 base from J, with 7 bases between. Germline CDR1 reads WNHNN; CDR2 reads SYGVQD (reference sequence). CDR3 DNA sequence: TGCGCCTCGGCTGGCACAGATACGCAGTATTTT. This gives the protein CASAGTDTQYF.

This clone was seen a few times. The V gene is TRBV9, the J gene TRBJ1-6; 9 positions match TRBD1. Germline V gene lookup returns CDR1 SGDLS and CDR2 YYNGEE. The CDR3 loop spans 18 amino acids. Losses at the gene ends were 0 bases for V and 5 bases for J; bases not matched to a gene: 9. CDR3 DNA: TGTGCCAGCAGCGTAGGAACAGGGGGCGGACCCGATAATTCACCCCTCCACTTT. Translation: CASSVGTGGGPDNSPLHF.

The chain joins TRBV6-5 to TRBJ1-4; D is perhaps TRBD1 (6 bases). V was pared by 5 bases and J by 8 bases, with 9 bases between. The CDR3 is made up of 12 amino acids. Germline lookup yields CDR1 MNHEY and CDR2 SVGAGI. The CDR3 bases are TGTGCCAGCAGTCAGACAGGAGAAAAACTGTTTTTT. Its protein product is CASSQTGEKLFF.

With respect to this clone: This CDR3 is also generated by other DNA sequences in the sample. The chain has TRBV7-9 and TRBJ1-3; TRBD1 matches at 7 bases. CDR1 is SEHNR, CDR2 FQNEAQ, per germline (reference sequence). This CDR3 has 15 amino acids. V lost 5 bases and J lost 1; bases outside the gene matches: 5. This CDR3 is CASSKDRPSGNTIYF. The CDR3 DNA follows: TGTGCCAGCAGCAAGGACAGGCCTTCTGGAAACACCATATATTTT. The complete variable domain, with remaining parts taken from reference TRBV7-9 and TRBJ1-3, reads DTGVSQNPRHKITKRGQNVTFRCDPISEHNRLYWYRQTLGQGPEFLTYFQNEAQLEKSRLLSDRFSAERPKGSFSTLEIQRTEQGDSAMYLCASSKDRPSGNTIYFGEGSWLTVV.

On this clone itself: Germline and junction disagree at one end, which may indicate a read error. The chain joins TRBV12-5 to TRBJ2-7; TRBD2 might be the D (6 bases). The CDR3 sequence is 16 residues long. Germline loops: CDR1 LGHNT, CDR2 FRNRAP. CDR3 coding DNA: TGTGCTAGTGGCTTGGACGCTGTGGGCCGGGGGTACGAGCAGTACTTC. Protein sequence: CASGLDAVGRGYEQYF.

This clone was recorded once. The chain couples TRBV15 to TRBJ1-1; perhaps TRBD1 as D (5 bases). Germline lookup yields CDR1 LNHNV and CDR2 YYDKDF (reference sequence). V lost 0 bases and J 3 bases, leaving 8 bases between the germline ends. The CDR3 consists of 14 residues. In DNA form, the CDR3 reads TGTGCCACCAGCAGAGATCCCAGGGACACTGAAGCTTTCTTT. It encodes CATSRDPRDTEAFF.

V and J are TRBV7-2 and TRBJ1-4; D is uncertain. This CDR3 is built from 14 residues. The germline gives CDR1 SGHTA, CDR2 FQGNSA. V lost 0 bases and J 5 bases, leaving 7 bases between the germline ends. CDR3 coding DNA: TGTGCCAGCAGCTTAGCCGGGCACAATGAAAAACTGTTTTTT. It yields the protein CASSLAGHNEKLFF.

This chain links TRBV5-1 with TRBJ1-4; D perhaps matches TRBD1 (5 bases). CDR3 length equals 15 residues. Germline CDR1 and CDR2: SGHRS and YFSETQ. Trimming removed 0 bases from V and 2 bases from J, with 8 bases in between. The DNA of the CDR3 is TGCGCCAGCAGCTTGGGAGGGGCCACTAATGAAAAACTGTTTTTT. Its protein is CASSLGGATNEKLFF.

The rearrangement joins TRBV27 to TRBJ2-1, with D maybe TRBD2 (6 bases). The CDR3 has 14 residues. Germline V lookup: CDR1 MNHEY, CDR2 SMNVEV (reference sequence). The germline V and J ends were trimmed by 5 bases and 6 bases, with 14 bases remaining between them. CDR3: CASSVRDWLNEQFF. CDR3 bases: TGTGCCAGCAGTGTCCGGGACTGGCTCAATGAGCAGTTCTTC.

This chain joins TRBV20-1 and TRBJ1-3; the D is unclear. CDR3 size: 11 residues. Germline V gives CDR1 DFQATT, CDR2 SNEGSKA (reference sequence). Trimming pared 3 bases from V and 3 bases from J, leaving 3 bases between. The CDR3 here is CSASGGNTIYF. The CDR3 DNA is TGCAGTGCTAGTGGTGGAAACACCATATATTTT.